The entry that follows covers one T cell receptor beta chain sequence. The sample belongs to a study of blood T cell repertoires in COVID-19. Germline loops: CDR1 LNHDA, CDR2 SQIVND (reference sequence). The ends lost 5 bases at V and 7 bases at J; junction bases unmatched: 8. This CDR3 is built from 15 residues. In the authors' workflow: Reference gene primer amplification gave nucleated cell count estimates. Sequencing was performed with immunoSEQ multiplex PCR; in TCRdb, only in-frame clones are kept and a portion is missing. For V, J and clone size, that table is used; D and trimming come from the DNA. The data show under 150,000 clones, roughly 83% seen once.

The V and J genes are TRBV19 and TRBJ2-1; 10 bases are a match to TRBD1. The sequence was collected from a man in his 60s with acute or convalescent COVID-19. The sequenced sample consisted of peripheral blood. For the CDR3, the DNA is TGTGCCAGTAGTCGATCCGGGACAGGGGTAAATGAGCAGTTCTTC. Amino acid sequence: CASSRSGTGVNEQFF.